The source of this T cell receptor beta chain is a study of early T cells in non-severe SARS-CoV-2 infection. About the research overall: Sequencing input comprised bulk RNA from unsorted whole blood; chain pairing was not available. General study results and limits: Private and CD4 specificities were missed by VDJdb matching, which favored anti-spike CD8 responses.

V lost 2 bases, J lost 2 bases, and 2 bases stayed unmatched. This CDR3 is built from 15 residues. Germline lookup yields CDR1 SGHAT and CDR2 FQNNGV. Each cDNA molecule carried a unique molecular identifier. TCRdb called the 5' RACE reads again in MiXCR, with one record for every CDR3 protein. Altogether roughly 40,000 distinct CDR3 sequences are present, over 4% being singletons, with the ten largest covering 4.8%. This clonotype was recorded at least ten times. The antigen is not known. This clonotype was sampled from an adult who was a healthcare worker with PCR-confirmed SARS-CoV-2 infection or an uninfected control (not recorded which). Sequences were obtained from whole blood. This sequence joins TRBV11-2 and TRBJ2-3; 9 bases are shared with TRBD2. CDR3 protein: CASSLSGGSTDTQYF. For the CDR3, the DNA is TGTGCCAGCAGCTTAAGCGGGGGGTCCACAGATACGCAGTATTTT.